The 14 T cell receptor beta chains presented below share a single source sample, sequenced in a study of healthy donors' naive CD4 and CD8 T cells. Each TCR library used roughly 0.45 ug of total RNA and a linear amplification protocol. One entry per CDR3 protein results from TCRdb running MiXCR on the reads. Of around 180,000 distinct CDR3 sequences in the sample, around 70% were seen once. The sample taken for sequencing was naive CD4+ and CD8+ T cells sorted from blood, pooled from several donors. Every receptor here comes from a pool of human donors in good health; the sample pools cells from several healthy donors.

The chain employs TRBV5-1 and TRBJ1-1, with 8 bases identical to TRBD1. V was clipped by 0 bases and J by 6 bases; unmatched bases: 7. CDR1 is SGHRS, CDR2 YFSETQ, per germline. This CDR3 is 15 amino acids long. CDR3 bases: TGCGCCAGCAGCTTGGATCCAGGGGGCTACGCTGAAGCTTTCTTT. It encodes CASSLDPGGYAEAFF.

The chain links TRBV29-1 to TRBJ1-3; 7 bases align to TRBD1. Trimming took 4 bases from V and 0 from J; bases not matched to a gene: 3. The germline gives CDR1 SQVTM, CDR2 ANQGSEA. CDR3 length: 14 amino acids. CDR3 amino acids: CSVGTGASGNTIYF. CDR3 DNA: TGCAGCGTTGGGACAGGAGCCTCTGGAAACACCATATATTTT.

The chain employs TRBV5-1 and TRBJ1-1; D perhaps matches TRBD1 (5 bases). The CDR3 spans 13 residues. Germline lookup yields CDR1 SGHRS and CDR2 YFSETQ. Trimming left V 4 bases short and J 5 bases short, with 12 bases between. The CDR3 nucleotides are TGCGCCAGCAGCGACCTGGGGACGACTGAAGCTTTCTTT. It specifies CASSDLGTTEAFF.

This chain joins TRBV20-1 and TRBJ1-2; D uncertain. Germline lookup yields CDR1 DFQATT and CDR2 SNEGSKA (reference sequence). Deletions cut 3 bases from V and 7 bases from J, with 15 bases between. The CDR3 is made up of 13 amino acids. The CDR3: CSARGPSESGYTF. In nucleotides, the CDR3 is TGCAGTGCTAGGGGCCCTTCCGAGAGTGGCTACACCTTC.

The V gene is TRBV29-1, the J gene TRBJ2-1; no definite D call. This CDR3 is 11 amino acids long. Germline lookup yields CDR1 SQVTM and CDR2 ANQGSEA. Deletions cut 2 bases from V and 8 bases from J, with 7 bases between. The CDR3 loop is CSVETRDEQFF. In DNA form, the CDR3 reads TGCAGCGTTGAAACCCGGGATGAGCAGTTCTTC.

This clonotype appeared many times. V and J are TRBV5-5 and TRBJ2-7; 9 positions agree with TRBD2. Germline lookup yields CDR1 SGHKS and CDR2 YYEKEE (reference sequence). This CDR3 contains 16 residues. Trimming cost V 3 bases and J 7 bases; bases outside gene matches: 14. CDR3 in amino acids: CASSYSTSGPAGEQYF. Written as DNA, the CDR3 is TGTGCCAGCAGCTACTCGACTAGCGGACCCGCGGGGGAGCAGTACTTC.

The chain joins TRBV12-3 or TRBV12-4 to TRBJ2-3, with D perhaps given as TRBD1 or TRBD2 (5 bases each). Trimming removed 3 bases at V and 2 bases at J, with 12 bases between. The CDR3 length is 15 residues. In DNA form, the CDR3 reads TGTGCCAGCAGTTTGGGGACGGCCTACACAGATACGCAGTATTTT. This sequence encodes CASSLGTAYTDTQYF.

This clonotype has a single count. The V gene is TRBV6-2 or TRBV6-3, the J gene TRBJ2-5; 7 bases fit TRBD1. The CDR3 has 15 amino acids. Germline values: CDR1 MNHEY, CDR2 SVGEGT. V was clipped by 6 bases and J by 5 bases; unmatched bases: 12. In nucleotides, the CDR3 is TGTGCCAGCAGAGAGACCAACAGGGGTTGGGAGACCCAGTACTTC. This sequence encodes CASRETNRGWETQYF.

The chain uses TRBV29-1 and TRBJ1-5; unclear D gene. CDR1 and CDR2 (germline): SQVTM, ANQGSEA. The length of the CDR3 is 14 residues. Trimming stripped 4 bases from V and 0 bases from J, with 10 bases between. CDR3 region: CSVAKGNSNQPQHF. The CDR3 DNA reads TGCAGCGTTGCAAAGGGCAATAGCAATCAGCCCCAGCATTTT.

The chain joins TRBV27 to TRBJ1-1; TRBD1 aligns across 7 bases. V shed 2 bases and J 0 bases; nucleotides not matched to a gene: 3. This CDR3 contains 15 residues. Germline V gene lookup returns CDR1 MNHEY and CDR2 SMNVEV (reference sequence). The CDR3 DNA reads TGTGCCAGCAGTTTAAGGGGGCCTATGAACACTGAAGCTTTCTTT. Protein product: CASSLRGPMNTEAFF.

The chain recombines TRBV5-5 with TRBJ2-1; TRBD1 might be the D (5 bases). This CDR3 spans 15 amino acids. V was cut by 0 bases and J by 5 bases, with 12 bases left in between. CDR1 and CDR2 (germline): SGHKS, YYEKEE (reference sequence). The CDR3 loop is CASSLATQGHNEQFF. The CDR3 DNA follows: TGTGCCAGCAGCTTGGCGACCCAGGGCCACAATGAGCAGTTCTTC.

Remarks on this clonotype: Relative to the germline gene, one junction end is altered; a read error may explain this. The rearrangement uses TRBV5-1 and TRBJ2-7, with D unresolved. In germline, CDR1 is SGHRS, CDR2 YFSETQ. CDR3 length equals 14 residues. This CDR3 reads CASSFDQPPVEQYF. In nucleotides, the CDR3 is TGTGCCAGCAGCTTTGACCAACCCCCTGTCGAGCAGTACTTC.

V gene TRBV5-6 combines with J gene TRBJ1-1, with D hard to call. Germline CDR1 is SGHDT and CDR2 is YYEEEE. The CDR3 spans 16 residues. V lost 4 bases to trimming and J lost 0 bases, with 16 bases between them. CDR3: CASSLLTAIMNTEAFF. The CDR3 DNA sequence: TGTGCCAGCAGCCTCCTCACAGCGATCATGAACACTGAAGCTTTCTTT.

Here the CDR3 DNA reads TGTGCCAGCAGCGGACCGACAGGGCCAGGGGGATCCTACGAGCAGTACTTC. Its protein product is CASSGPTGPGGSYEQYF. V and J are TRBV6-1 and TRBJ2-7; TRBD1 matches 7 bases. CDR1 is MNHNS, CDR2 SASEGT, per germline. The CDR3 contains 17 residues. Trimming removed 6 bases from V and 1 base from J; junction bases left unmatched: 15.